This TCR beta chain was sequenced during a study of blood T cell repertoires in COVID-19. Study-wide context: Samples taken during acute and convalescent COVID-19 were collected in the United States, Italy and Spain. Sources were T cells, B-cell-depleted T cells, or PBMCs; the material itself was cDNA or gDNA.

Authors' analysis steps: Estimates of nucleated cell counts were drawn from the amplification of reference gene primers. Clones were read by immunoSEQ multiplex PCR, and TCRdb kept only the in-frame ones, dropping some. D and trimming were read from the DNA, whereas the V and J calls and clone size are those reported in that table. The data contain 68,000 or so clones, roughly 84% of them singletons. This receptor was taken from a man aged 50-60 years with acute or convalescent COVID-19. The sequencing sample was made of peripheral blood.

CDR3 region: CASGHRGGETQYF. CDR3 DNA sequence: TGTGCCAGCGGACACAGGGGAGGAGAGACCCAGTACTTC. The rearrangement joins TRBV27 to TRBJ2-5; weak D call: TRBD1 (7 bases). CDR1 and CDR2 from the germline V gene are MNHEY and SMNVEV (reference sequence). Between the trimmed V and J ends, which lost 8 bases and 4 bases, there was a span of 14 bases. The CDR3 totals 13 residues.